Many counts were recorded for the clone carrying this T cell receptor (beta chain). The entry originates in a study of blood T cell repertoires in COVID-19. TCRdb's table, derived via immunoSEQ multiplex PCR, lists solely in-frame clones and lacks some. The sample has 200,000 or so clones; about 86% are singletons. Trimming left V 6 bases short and J 3 bases short, with 15 bases between. Germline V gene lookup returns CDR1 LNHDA and CDR2 SQIVND (reference sequence). CDR3 length equals 15 residues. Sequenced input: PBMCs or T cells enriched from blood (not recorded which). V and J are TRBV19 and TRBJ1-5; perhaps TRBD1 as D (6 bases). The source of this sequence is a woman aged 40 to 50 with acute COVID-19. The CDR3 bases are TGTGCCAGTAGCTACCGAGACAGGCACAATCAGCCCCAGCATTTT. Its translation: CASSYRDRHNQPQHF. Full variable domain (missing parts from reference TRBV19 and TRBJ1-5): DGGITQSPKYLFRKEGQNVTLSCEQNLNHDAMYWYRQDPGQGLRLIYYSQIVNDFQKGDIAEGYSVSREKKESFPLTVTSAQKNPTAFYLCASSYRDRHNQPQHFGDGTRLSIL.